The source of this T cell receptor beta chain is a study of early T cells in non-severe SARS-CoV-2 infection. Study as a whole: Chains were not paired, and sequencing was done on bulk RNA from unsorted whole blood. The study's findings and limits: Matching against VDJdb likely underestimated virus-specific expansions, favoring anti-spike CD8.

Trimming removed 0 bases at V and 2 bases at J, with 3 bases between. The length of the CDR3 is 14 residues. Germline lookup yields CDR1 SGDLS and CDR2 YYNGEE. In the library, individual cDNA molecules carried attached unique molecular identifiers. From the 5' RACE reads, TCRdb called clonotypes with MiXCR, one entry per CDR3 protein. This sample has 25,000 to 30,000 distinct CDR3 sequences, with approximately 4.8% found just once. About this clonotype itself: What it binds is not known.

The V call is TRBV9, the J call TRBJ2-6; D gene uncertain. Sequencing input: whole blood. This TCR was sampled from an adult who was a healthcare worker with PCR-confirmed SARS-CoV-2 infection or an uninfected control (not recorded which). The CDR3: CASSVAPGANVLTF. As DNA, the CDR3 is TGTGCCAGCAGCGTAGCACCTGGGGCCAACGTCCTGACTTTC.